This is a list of T cell receptor beta chains from one sample in a study of blood T cell repertoires in COVID-19. Measured with immunoSEQ multiplex PCR; TCRdb has only the in-frame clones, and not every one. Of a few hundred thousand clones listed, 80% to 95% are singletons. Material for sequencing was peripheral blood. These receptors originate from a person aged 18 to 30 with COVID-19, enrolled during active disease. CDR3s include the opening cysteine and the closing phenylalanine or tryptophan. The D gene is left open where the match is weak. Clone size, where shown, is once, few, many, or a class for clones that have expanded.

TRBV9,TRBJ2-7,TRBD1,.,TGTGCCAGCGGAACGCAGGGGGCGAGGGAGCAGTACTTC,CASGTQGAREQYF
TRBV19,TRBJ1-1,TRBD1,.,TGTGCCAGTAGAGCGGACAGGGTGAACACTGAAGCTTTCTTT,CASRADRVNTEAFF
TRBV7-9,TRBJ2-1,.,.,TGTGCCAGCAGGGCGGCAGGTCCTAGGGGGGAGCAGTTCTTC,CASRAAGPRGEQFF
TRBV6-5,TRBJ1-5,.,.,TGTGCCAGCCAGGCAGGGAGCAATCAGCCCCAGCATTTT,CASQAGSNQPQHF
TRBV29-1,TRBJ2-1,TRBD2,once,TGCAGCGTTGCTGTCCCGGGACTAGCCTACAATGAGCAGTTCTTC,CSVAVPGLAYNEQFF
TRBV11-2,TRBJ1-4,TRBD1,.,TGTGCCAGCAGCTTTAGGCCCCCGGGACAGGCAACTAATGAAAAACTGTTTTTT,CASSFRPPGQATNEKLFF
TRBV30,TRBJ1-1,.,once,TGTGCCTGGAGTGTAACAGTGAACACTGAAGCTTTCTTT,CAWSVTVNTEAFF
TRBV3-1/TRBV3-2,TRBJ1-1,TRBD1,.,TGTGCCAGCAGCCCCAGGGGGCGAGCCTCTGAAGCTTTCTTT,CASSPRGRASEAFF
TRBV5-6,TRBJ1-2,.,.,TGTGCCAGCAGCGGGGCAGGGTATTTTGGCTACACCTTC,CASSGAGYFGYTF
TRBV27,TRBJ2-1,TRBD2,.,TGTGCCAGCAGTCCACTAGCGGGAGGACTCTCGTATGAGCAGTTCTTC,CASSPLAGGLSYEQFF
TRBV5-5,TRBJ2-7,.,.,TGTGCCAGCAGCTTAGGTACTCGGGAGAGCGAGCAGTACTTC,CASSLGTRESEQYF
TRBV5-6,TRBJ1-1,.,.,TGTGCCAGCAGCTTTGGCACAAACACTGAAGCTTTCTTT,CASSFGTNTEAFF
TRBV28,TRBJ2-2,.,few,TGTGCCAGCAGCACCCGTGGGACATACACCGGGGAGCTGTTTTTT,CASSTRGTYTGELFF
TRBV18,TRBJ1-5,.,.,TGTGCCAGCTCACCACAAGAGGGATCGCCCCAGCATTTT,CASSPQEGSPQHF
TRBV7-9,TRBJ2-3,.,.,TGTGCCAGCAGCTTTGAAACAGGGCTGGGGGCCACAGATACGCAGTATTTT,CASSFETGLGATDTQYF
TRBV27,TRBJ1-2,.,.,TGTGCCAGCAGATCCCTGGACAGTTACCATGGCTACACCTTC,CASRSLDSYHGYTF
TRBV7-9,TRBJ2-7,TRBD2,.,TGTGCCAGCAGCCCTAGCGGGAGTAGTAGCGAGCAGTACTTC,CASSPSGSSSEQYF
TRBV5-1,TRBJ2-5,TRBD2,.,TGCGCCAGCAGCCAGAGCGGGATCGCGGAGACCCAGTACTTC,CASSQSGIAETQYF